The TCR beta chain under discussion was sequenced for a study of blood T cell repertoires in COVID-19. The wider study: Whether acute or convalescent, the COVID-19 samples came from the United States, Italy and Spain. PBMCs, B-cell-depleted T cells, or T cells provided the cDNA or gDNA that made up the material.

A single count supports this clone. Per the germline V gene, CDR1 is SGHDT and CDR2 is YYEEEE. CDR3 length equals 15 residues. V dropped 4 bases and J dropped 0 bases, with 13 bases sitting between them. Under the authors' procedure: Estimation of nucleated cell counts relied on the amplification of reference gene primers. Only in-frame clones appear in the TCRdb table, and some are missing; sequencing was by immunoSEQ multiplex PCR. The V and J calls and clone size come from that table; D and trimming were worked out from the DNA. The sample includes approximately 260,000 clones, roughly nine tenths of them seen just once.

The rearrangement uses TRBV5-6 and TRBJ2-5, with D tentatively TRBD2 (6 bases). This receptor was taken from a man younger than 35 with active or convalescent COVID-19. Sequenced sample: peripheral blood. The CDR3 spells CASSRIAAYQETQYF. Written as DNA, the CDR3 is TGTGCCAGCAGCAGGATAGCGGCCTACCAAGAGACCCAGTACTTC.